Listed here are 9 T cell receptor beta chains from one sample, sequenced in a study of CD8 T cells in ankylosing spondylitis. General study results and limits: In ankylosing spondylitis blood, a motif of roughly eight highly homologous TCR beta variants appeared characteristic.

No cognate antigen is known for these TCRs. TCRdb processed the 5' RACE reads anew with MiXCR; each CDR3 protein has one entry. The sample includes about 440,000 distinct CDR3 sequences, 17% seen only once; the top ten take 1%. The specimen was blood, either unsorted or a sorted T cell fraction (not recorded which). The origin of the receptors is a male donor with ankylosing spondylitis.

This clonotype was picked up a small number of times. CDR3 amino acids: CASRPRLTGGSNQPQHF. CDR3 coding DNA: TGTGCCAGCAGACCCAGATTGACAGGGGGGAGCAATCAGCCCCAGCATTTT. The gene calls are TRBV27 and TRBJ1-5, with 9 bases aligning to TRBD1. The CDR3 sequence is 17 residues long. Germline trimming cut 6 bases from V and 1 base from J; bases unmatched to any gene: 10. CDR1 and CDR2 from the germline V gene are MNHEY and SMNVEV (reference sequence).

Many counts were recorded for this clonotype. The rearrangement uses TRBV27 and TRBJ2-7; a weak D match, TRBD2 (5 bases). The germline CDR1 and CDR2 sequences are MNHEY and SMNVEV (reference sequence). The CDR3 covers 15 residues. The V end was cut by 5 bases, the J end by 0 bases, with 14 bases between. The CDR3 reads CASSPKAERSYEQYF. The CDR3 coding sequence is TGTGCCAGCAGTCCTAAAGCGGAACGCTCCTACGAGCAGTACTTC.

This chain joins TRBV5-1 and TRBJ1-1; 7 nucleotides align to TRBD1. Trimming took 0 bases from V and 2 from J; bases not matched to a gene: 10. Germline CDR1 is SGHRS and CDR2 is YFSETQ. The CDR3 is 17 residues long. CDR3 DNA sequence: TGCGCCAGCAGCTTGGCCGAAAATACAGGGGCCAACACTGAAGCTTTCTTT. Its protein is CASSLAENTGANTEAFF.

This clonotype was recorded a few times. The chain recombines TRBV3-1 with TRBJ2-3; D is possibly TRBD2 (7 bases). Germline V gene sequence: CDR1 LGHDT, CDR2 YNNKEL (reference sequence). V shed 4 bases and J shed 6 bases, with 20 bases lying between them. The CDR3 spans 16 residues. The CDR3, as DNA: TGTGCCAGCAGCCCACGGCCGGGGGGCGCTAAGGATACGCAGTATTTT. It specifies CASSPRPGGAKDTQYF.

This chain joins TRBV7-2 and TRBJ1-2, with D hard to call. The CDR3 totals 12 residues. Per the germline V gene, CDR1 is SGHTA and CDR2 is FQGNSA. V was cut by 1 base and J by 4 bases, with 4 bases left in between. This CDR3 is CASSLVLYGYTF. In nucleotides, the CDR3 is TGTGCCAGCAGCTTAGTCCTCTATGGCTACACCTTC.

This chain connects TRBV7-6 to TRBJ2-1, with TRBD2 identical over 14 bases. With V trimmed by 4 bases and J by 9 bases, 8 bases remained unmatched. Germline assignment: CDR1 SGHVS and CDR2 FNYEAQ. CDR3 length: 16 amino acids. This chain's CDR3 is CASSSRLAGGLSEQFF. CDR3 DNA: TGTGCCAGCAGCTCGCGACTAGCGGGGGGGCTAAGTGAGCAGTTCTTC.

The sample holds one count of this clonotype. The rearrangement links TRBV10-3 to TRBJ1-1; 7 bases agree with TRBD1. The CDR3 runs 15 residues. The germline gives CDR1 ENHRY, CDR2 SYGVKD. J lost 5 bases, V lost 2 bases, and 8 bases had no gene match. The DNA for the CDR3 is TGTGCCATCAGTGAGGAGAGGGGGCAGGGAACTGAAGCTTTCTTT. This translates into CAISEERGQGTEAFF.

This clonotype was seen more than once but under ten times. Here the CDR3 reads CASSSGGSGPEAFF. CDR3 nucleotide sequence: TGCGCCAGCAGCTCTGGGGGCTCGGGACCCGAAGCTTTCTTT. The chain uses TRBV5-1 and TRBJ1-1; D is perhaps TRBD1 (6 bases). The CDR3 contains 14 residues. The germline CDR1 and CDR2 sequences are SGHRS and YFSETQ. The germline V and J ends were trimmed by 3 bases and 8 bases, with 17 bases remaining between them.

J is TRBJ2-5 and V is TRBV20-1; TRBD2 matches at 12 bases. V shed 4 bases, J shed 4 bases, and the junction held 4 bases outside the gene matches. The CDR3 has 14 amino acids. Germline V CDR1 and CDR2: DFQATT, SNEGSKA (reference sequence). The CDR3 here is CSAMSTSGRETQYF. DNA for the CDR3: TGCAGTGCTATGTCGACTAGCGGGAGAGAGACCCAGTACTTC.